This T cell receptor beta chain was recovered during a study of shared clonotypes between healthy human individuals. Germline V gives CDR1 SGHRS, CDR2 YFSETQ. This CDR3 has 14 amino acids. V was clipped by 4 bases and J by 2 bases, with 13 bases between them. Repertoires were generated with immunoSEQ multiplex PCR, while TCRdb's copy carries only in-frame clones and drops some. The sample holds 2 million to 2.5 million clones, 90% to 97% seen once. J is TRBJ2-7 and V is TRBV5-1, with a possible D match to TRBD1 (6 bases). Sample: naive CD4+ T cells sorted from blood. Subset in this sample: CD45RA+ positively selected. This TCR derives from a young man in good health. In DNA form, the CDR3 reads TGCGCCAGCAGCCCCGGGACACTGACCTACGAGCAGTACTTC. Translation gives CASSPGTLTYEQYF. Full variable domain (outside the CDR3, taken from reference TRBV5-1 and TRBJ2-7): KAGVTQTPRYLIKTRGQQVTLSCSPISGHRSVSWYQQTPGQGLQFLFEYFSETQRNKGNFPGRFSGRQFSNSRSEMNVSTLELGDSALYLCASSPGTLTYEQYFGPGTRLTVT.